The 27 T cell receptor beta chains below come from one sample, sequenced in a study of CD8+ T cells in alopecia areata. Isolated RNA was reverse transcribed into cDNA used as the sequencing template. Using immunoSEQ multiplex PCR, the repertoire was profiled, and TCRdb retains in-frame clones only, with some absent. Of 150,000 or so clones listed, 55% to 65% are singletons. Material: CD4+ T cells sorted from blood. The origin of the receptors is a human donor in good health.

The CDR3 region is CMPGADTQYF. CDR3 nucleotide sequence: TGCATGCCCGGGGCAGATACGCAGTATTTT. The chain joins TRBV20-1 to TRBJ2-3; TRBD2 might be the D (5 bases). The length of the CDR3 is 10 residues. The germline CDR1 and CDR2 sequences are DFQATT and SNEGSKA (reference sequence).

V gene TRBV9 combines with J gene TRBJ1-3; 11 bases map to TRBD1. The CDR3 has 18 amino acids. Trimming at V came to 4 bases and at J to 3 bases, leaving 12 bases not matched to a gene. The V gene's germline CDR1 is SGDLS and CDR2 YYNGEE. The CDR3 region has the DNA TGTGCCAGCAGCCACCCACCCGGACAGGGGGCGGGTGGAAACACCATATATTTT. This encodes CASSHPPGQGAGGNTIYF.

Only a few counts were recorded for this clone. The chain combines TRBV6-5 with TRBJ1-2, with 9 bases lining up with TRBD1. The ends lost 4 bases at V and 5 bases at J; junction bases unmatched: 11. The CDR3 extends over 16 amino acids. Germline assignment: CDR1 MNHEY and CDR2 SVGAGI. The CDR3 reads CASSSRQGEGAYGYTF. The CDR3 nucleotides read TGTGCCAGCAGTTCCAGACAGGGGGAAGGCGCTTATGGCTACACCTTC.

The genes are TRBV19 and TRBJ2-3; D is possibly TRBD1 (6 bases). V was shortened by 7 bases and J by 5 bases, with 13 bases between the two germline ends. The length of the CDR3 is 13 residues. The germline CDR1 and CDR2 sequences are LNHDA and SQIVND (reference sequence). The CDR3 sequence is CASTSGHGDTQYF. Written as DNA, the CDR3 is TGTGCCAGTACCTCGGGACACGGAGATACGCAGTATTTT.

The chain employs TRBV2 and TRBJ2-3, with 8 bases lining up with TRBD1. The V segment lost 3 bases and the J segment 6 bases; nucleotides outside the gene matches: 5. The CDR3 loop spans 14 amino acids. The germline V gene has CDR1 SNHLY and CDR2 FYNNEI. The CDR3 region has the DNA TGTGCCAGCAGTGAGGTGTCAGGGGGCGATACGCAGTATTTT. Translating gives CASSEVSGGDTQYF.

The genes are TRBV25-1 and TRBJ2-1; D not certain. Looked up from germline, CDR1 is MGHDK and CDR2 is SYGVNS. This CDR3 is built from 13 residues. V dropped 1 base and J dropped 7 bases, with 8 bases sitting between them. The DNA for the CDR3 is TGTGCCAGCAGTGAATTTGGCCCAAATGAGCAGTTCTTC. This encodes CASSEFGPNEQFF. Based on the CDR3 plus reference TRBV25-1 and TRBJ2-1, the full variable domain is EADIYQTPRYLVIGTGKKITLECSQTMGHDKMYWYQQDPGMELHLIHYSYGVNSTEKGDLSSESTVSRIRTEHFPLTLESARPSHTSQYLCASSEFGPNEQFFGPGTRLTVL.

This clone has just one count. The chain couples TRBV30 to TRBJ2-1; 8 nucleotides agree with TRBD2. Germline V CDR1 and CDR2: GTSNPN, SVGIG (reference sequence). CDR3 length equals 12 residues. V lost 6 bases and J lost 8; bases outside the gene matches: 6. CDR3 nucleotides: TGTGCCTGCACGGGAGGGCCGGATGAGCAGTTCTTC. Amino acids: CACTGGPDEQFF.

This clone appeared a single time. Other DNA variants within this sample encode the same CDR3. V is TRBV2 and J is TRBJ2-7; the match to TRBD1 covers 8 bases. CDR3 size: 13 residues. The J segment lost 7 bases and the V segment lost 8 bases, leaving 10 bases of the junction unmatched. Germline CDR1 reads SNHLY; CDR2 reads FYNNEI. CDR3 protein: CASSRTGSGEQYF. The CDR3 nucleotides read TGTGCCAGCTCCAGGACAGGGAGTGGTGAGCAGTACTTC. Based on the CDR3 plus reference TRBV2 and TRBJ2-7, the full variable domain is EPEVTQTPSHQVTQMGQEVILRCVPISNHLYFYWYRQILGQKVEFLVSFYNNEISEKSEIFDDQFSVERPDGSNFTLKIRSTKLEDSAMYFCASSRTGSGEQYFGPGTRLTVT.

This clone has only a few counts. The chain employs TRBV19 and TRBJ2-5; maybe TRBD2 (5 bases). CDR3 size: 12 residues. V was clipped by 9 bases and J by 8 bases, with 16 bases between them. Germline CDR1 LNHDA, CDR2 SQIVND (reference sequence). The CDR3 sequence is CASRTDSRTQYF. The CDR3 region has the DNA TGTGCCAGCCGGACGGACTCAAGAACCCAGTACTTC.

The rearrangement uses TRBV6-5 and TRBJ2-3; 7 bases match TRBD1. Looked up from germline, CDR1 is MNHEY and CDR2 is SVGAGI. J gave up 5 bases and V 6 bases, and 5 bases lay outside the gene matches. CDR3 length: 13 amino acids. The CDR3 sequence is CASRGSGGDTQYF. CDR3 DNA: TGTGCCAGCAGGGGCTCAGGGGGAGATACGCAGTATTTT.

The genes are TRBV29-1 and TRBJ2-4, with D possibly being TRBD2 (5 bases). The CDR3 is made up of 14 amino acids. CDR1 and CDR2 (germline): SQVTM, ANQGSEA. V was cut by 6 bases and J by 2 bases, with 14 bases left in between. CDR3 sequence: CSVSGIATKNIQYF. DNA for the CDR3: TGCAGCGTATCGGGGATTGCGACCAAAAACATTCAGTACTTC.

V is TRBV28 and J is TRBJ2-5; 8 nucleotides line up with TRBD2. CDR1 MDHEN and CDR2 SYDVKM come from the germline V gene. This CDR3 has 15 residues. J lost 6 bases, V lost 5 bases, and 11 bases had no gene match. CDR3 DNA sequence: TGTGCCAGCAGTCAGGCTACTAGCGGACGACAGACCCAGTACTTC. Translating it yields CASSQATSGRQTQYF.

This clone occurred a few times. Written as DNA, the CDR3 is TGTGCCAGCAGCTCGGACGAACTAGCGGGAACTAGTGCCGGGGAGCTGTTTTTT. Its protein product is CASSSDELAGTSAGELFF. The chain employs TRBV5-4 and TRBJ2-2; 10 bases are a match to TRBD2. The CDR3 is 18 amino acids. The V gene end was trimmed by 3 bases and the J gene end by 6 bases; junction bases not matched to a gene: 14. The germline V gene encodes CDR1 SGHNT and CDR2 YYREEE (reference sequence). Drawing the rest from reference TRBV5-4 and TRBJ2-2, the complete variable domain is ETGVTQSPTHLIKTRGQQVTLRCSSQSGHNTVSWYQQALGQGPQFIFQYYREEENGRGNFPPRFSGLQFPNYSSELNVNALELDDSALYLCASSSDELAGTSAGELFFGEGSRLTVL.

V gene TRBV5-6 combines with J gene TRBJ2-1, with unresolved D. Germline CDR1 is SGHDT and CDR2 is YYEEEE. Trimming took off 2 bases at V and 6 bases at J, with 9 bases between the two ends. The CDR3 loop spans 13 amino acids. The CDR3 loop reads CASSLPAANEQFF. In DNA form, the CDR3 reads TGTGCCAGCAGCTTACCGGCGGCCAATGAGCAGTTCTTC. The full variable domain, in which reference TRBV5-6 and TRBJ2-1 provide the parts outside the CDR3, is DAGVTQSPTHLIKTRGQQVTLRCSPKSGHDTVSWYQQALGQGPQFIFQYYEEEERQRGNFPDRFSGHQFPNYSSELNVNALLLGDSALYLCASSLPAANEQFFGPGTRLTVL.

The sample holds a few counts of this clone. The rearrangement joins TRBV11-2 to TRBJ2-7; 8 bases are a match to TRBD1. The germline V gene encodes CDR1 SGHAT and CDR2 FQNNGV. The length of the CDR3 is 16 residues. V shed 6 bases, J shed 2 bases, and the junction held 12 bases outside the gene matches. The CDR3 DNA sequence: TGTGCCAGCAGTTCTGTTGCAGGGGGCGGGACCTACGAGCAGTACTTC. Protein: CASSSVAGGGTYEQYF. Full variable domain (missing parts from reference TRBV11-2 and TRBJ2-7): EAGVAQSPRYKIIEKRQSVAFWCNPISGHATLYWYQQILGQGPKLLIQFQNNGVVDDSQLPKDRFSAERLKGVDSTLKIQPAKLEDSAVYLCASSSVAGGGTYEQYFGPGTRLTVT.

This chain's CDR3 is CASSLGDSGREQYF. In DNA form, the CDR3 reads TGTGCCAGCAGCTTAGGGGACAGCGGTCGAGAGCAGTACTTC. The V gene is TRBV7-8, the J gene TRBJ2-7, with 7 bases matching TRBD1. CDR3 size: 14 residues. After removal of 1 base from V and 7 bases from J, the junction contained 7 bases not matched to a gene. The germline V gene has CDR1 SGHVS and CDR2 FQNEAQ.

The rearrangement joins TRBV30 to TRBJ2-7; TRBD2 matches 13 bases. The CDR3 totals 14 residues. The J segment lost 6 bases and the V segment lost 5 bases, leaving 7 bases of the junction unmatched. Germline CDR1 and CDR2: GTSNPN and SVGIG (reference sequence). The chain's CDR3 is CAWQGLAGVSEQYF. The CDR3 region has the DNA TGTGCCTGGCAAGGACTAGCGGGAGTATCCGAGCAGTACTTC.

This clone has a handful of counts. This chain links TRBV29-1 with TRBJ2-1, with TRBD1 matching over 8 bases. V shed 7 bases, J shed 0 bases, and the junction held 5 bases outside the gene matches. This CDR3 is built from 14 residues. Germline lookup yields CDR1 SQVTM and CDR2 ANQGSEA. For the CDR3, the DNA is TGCAGCGCCTCAGGGGGCCCCTCCTACAATGAGCAGTTCTTC. Amino acid sequence: CSASGGPSYNEQFF.

The chain has TRBV29-1 and TRBJ2-5, with D perhaps matching TRBD2 (7 bases). CDR3 size: 19 residues. Germline assignment: CDR1 SQVTM and CDR2 ANQGSEA. Trimming left V 3 bases short and J 5 bases short, with 31 bases between. CDR3 sequence reads: CSVDPLRGARVPGWETQYF. CDR3 nucleotides: TGCAGCGTTGATCCTCTTCGGGGGGCGCGGGTCCCCGGCTGGGAGACCCAGTACTTC.

V usage is TRBV29-1 and J usage is TRBJ2-3, with D possibly matching TRBD1 (5 bases). V shed 6 bases and J shed 1 base, with 8 bases lying between them. The length of the CDR3 is 12 residues. CDR1 SQVTM and CDR2 ANQGSEA come from the germline V gene. The CDR3 nucleotides are TGCAGCGTCCTCAGGGGCACAGATACGCAGTATTTT. Translating it yields CSVLRGTDTQYF.

This CDR3 is CASMGGYEQYF. In nucleotides, the CDR3 is TGTGCCAGCATGGGGGGCTACGAGCAGTACTTC. The gene calls are TRBV28 and TRBJ2-7, with D perhaps TRBD2 (6 bases). Germline V gene lookup returns CDR1 MDHEN and CDR2 SYDVKM. This CDR3 is 11 amino acids long. V was pared by 7 bases and J by 3 bases, with 7 bases between.

The chain combines TRBV6-6 with TRBJ1-2, with a possible D match to TRBD1 (6 bases). Germline CDR1 reads MNHNY; CDR2 reads SVGAGI (reference sequence). V lost 5 bases and J 8 bases, leaving 18 bases between the germline ends. The CDR3 has 14 amino acids. The DNA for the CDR3 is TGTGCCAGCAGTCCTCCGGGGGGCGCAGGGGGCTACACCTTC. As protein: CASSPPGGAGGYTF.

The rearrangement uses TRBV25-1 and TRBJ1-1, with D perhaps matching TRBD1 (6 bases). V was pared by 2 bases and J by 4 bases, with 14 bases between. Germline V CDR1 and CDR2: MGHDK, SYGVNS. The CDR3 is 15 residues long. The DNA for the CDR3 is TGTGCCAGCAGTGAAAGTAGGGCGGGGGCCACTGAAGCTTTCTTT. Its translation is CASSESRAGATEAFF.

V and J are TRBV29-1 and TRBJ1-1; D may be TRBD1 (6 bases). Germline lookup yields CDR1 SQVTM and CDR2 ANQGSEA. The CDR3 consists of 14 residues. V was trimmed by 5 bases and J by 1 base, leaving 14 bases between them. The CDR3 nucleotides are TGCAGCGTTAGGGAGGACAGTTGGAACACTGAAGCTTTCTTT. It is translated as CSVREDSWNTEAFF.

There are a few counts of this clone. The chain joins TRBV29-1 to TRBJ2-7; D possibly matches TRBD1 or TRBD2 (6 bases each). This CDR3 region has 11 residues. CDR1 is SQVTM, CDR2 ANQGSEA, per germline. V dropped 4 bases and J dropped 6 bases, with 10 bases sitting between them. CDR3 bases: TGCAGCGTTGGAGGGGGAGGCGAGCAGTACTTC. Its translation: CSVGGGGEQYF.

V gene TRBV28 combines with J gene TRBJ2-7; D gene unclear. Germline V lookup: CDR1 MDHEN, CDR2 SYDVKM. The length of the CDR3 is 12 residues. V was pared by 6 bases and J by 2 bases, with 8 bases between. CDR3 region: CASSQRAYEQYF. CDR3 in DNA: TGTGCCAGCAGCCAAAGGGCCTACGAGCAGTACTTC.

The V gene is TRBV5-1, the J gene TRBJ2-3, with TRBD2 matching over 9 bases. Germline V gives CDR1 SGHRS, CDR2 YFSETQ. The CDR3 is 15 residues long. J gave up 6 bases and V 6 bases, and 11 bases lay outside the gene matches. CDR3: CASTLAGTFLDTQYF. CDR3 sequence (DNA): TGCGCCAGCACGCTAGCGGGGACCTTTCTTGATACGCAGTATTTT.